Listed here are 10 T cell receptor beta chains from one sample, sequenced in a study of early T cells in non-severe SARS-CoV-2 infection. Via MiXCR, TCRdb re-called the 5' RACE reads, giving one row per CDR3 protein. The top ten clones hold 15% to 20% of a sample with 38,000 or so distinct CDR3 sequences, 3.5% to 5% of them seen once. Sequencing was carried out using whole blood. These receptors came from an adult who was a healthcare worker with PCR-confirmed SARS-CoV-2 infection or an uninfected control (not recorded which).

The CDR3 DNA sequence: TGCGCCAGCAGCTTGACTAGCGGTAACGGGGAGCTGTTTTTT. This translates into CASSLTSGNGELFF. The gene calls are TRBV5-1 and TRBJ2-2; 8 positions match TRBD2. V lost 1 base to trimming and J lost 7 bases; unmatched junction nucleotides: 3. The CDR3 has 14 residues. From germline, CDR1 is SGHRS and CDR2 YFSETQ. Full variable domain (remainder filled in from reference TRBV5-1 and TRBJ2-2): KAGVTQTPRYLIKTRGQQVTLSCSPISGHRSVSWYQQTPGQGLQFLFEYFSETQRNKGNFPGRFSGRQFSNSRSEMNVSTLELGDSALYLCASSLTSGNGELFFGEGSRLTVL.

This clonotype was seen ten or more times. The chain uses TRBV29-1 and TRBJ1-1, with D tentatively TRBD1 (6 bases). Germline values: CDR1 SQVTM, CDR2 ANQGSEA. The CDR3 totals 13 residues. Trimming took 6 bases from V and 0 from J, leaving 11 bases between them. The CDR3 sequence: CSVQQGLNTEAFF. The CDR3 coding sequence is TGCAGCGTACAACAGGGATTGAACACTGAAGCTTTCTTT.

The chain carries TRBV7-6 and TRBJ1-4; D not resolved. Trimming took 3 bases from V and 4 from J, leaving 9 bases between them. The germline CDR1 and CDR2 sequences are SGHVS and FNYEAQ. The CDR3 length is 14 residues. The CDR3 nucleotides are TGTGCCAGCAGCTTGGATCCTAATAATGAAAAACTGTTTTTT. It is translated as CASSLDPNNEKLFF.

At least ten counts were recorded for this clonotype. The chain carries TRBV12-3 or TRBV12-4 and TRBJ1-3; perhaps TRBD1 as D (6 bases). V lost 5 bases and J 0 bases, leaving 8 bases between the germline ends. The CDR3 sequence is 14 residues long. The CDR3 region has the DNA TGTGCCAGCAGTGAACAGGGCTCTGGAAACACCATATATTTT. Protein product: CASSEQGSGNTIYF.

This clonotype was picked up many times. The J gene is TRBJ2-5, the V gene TRBV2; weak D call: TRBD1 (6 bases). This CDR3 has 14 residues. Per germline, CDR1 SNHLY and CDR2 FYNNEI. Between the trimmed V and J ends, which lost 1 base and 4 bases, there was a span of 10 bases. CDR3 DNA sequence: TGTGCCAGCAGTGAAGAGACAGGAGGAGAGACCCAGTACTTC. Its protein product is CASSEETGGETQYF.

This clonotype was counted ten times or more. The V gene is TRBV6-5, the J gene TRBJ2-2, with TRBD1 identical over 9 bases. Trimming took 2 bases from V and 3 from J; bases not matched to a gene: 4. This CDR3 comprises 16 residues. Germline values: CDR1 MNHEY, CDR2 SVGAGI. CDR3 DNA: TGTGCCAGCAGTTACGGGACAGGGCAGTACACCGGGGAGCTGTTTTTT. It codes for CASSYGTGQYTGELFF.

This clonotype was picked up many times. CDR3 region: CASRAPGGMNTEAFF. The CDR3 region has the DNA TGTGCCAGCAGAGCCCCGGGGGGGATGAACACTGAAGCTTTCTTT. V is TRBV6-1 and J is TRBJ1-1; TRBD1 is a possible D gene (5 bases). Germline CDR1 and CDR2: MNHNS and SASEGT. The CDR3 consists of 15 residues. V was pared by 6 bases and J by 0 bases, with 14 bases between.

The table lists this clonotype with many counts. The chain has TRBV5-4 and TRBJ1-6; 9 nucleotides agree with TRBD1. In germline, CDR1 is SGHNT, CDR2 YYREEE (reference sequence). CDR3 length equals 15 residues. Losses at the gene ends were 4 bases for V and 3 bases for J; bases not matched to a gene: 2. CDR3 region: CASSVGQGYNSPLHF. CDR3 DNA: TGTGCCAGCAGCGTGGGACAGGGCTATAATTCACCCCTCCACTTT.

This clonotype was seen repeatedly, ten times or more. The chain combines TRBV3-1 with TRBJ1-1, with 8 bases that match TRBD1. With V trimmed by 4 bases and J by 1 base, 5 bases remained unmatched. The CDR3 covers 15 residues. Germline CDR1 LGHDT, CDR2 YNNKEL (reference sequence). The CDR3 nucleotides read TGTGCCAGCAGCCCCAGGACAGGGCCGAACACTGAAGCTTTCTTT. This translates into CASSPRTGPNTEAFF.

This clonotype was seen repeatedly, ten times or more. This rearrangement joins TRBV5-1 to TRBJ2-1; D is ambiguous. V was cut by 1 base and J by 8 bases, with 10 bases left in between. Per the germline V gene, CDR1 is SGHRS and CDR2 is YFSETQ. This CDR3 has 13 residues. CDR3 DNA sequence: TGCGCCAGCAGCTTGAATTCACTCGATGAGCAGTTCTTC. Translating gives CASSLNSLDEQFF. The complete variable domain, with remaining parts taken from reference TRBV5-1 and TRBJ2-1, reads KAGVTQTPRYLIKTRGQQVTLSCSPISGHRSVSWYQQTPGQGLQFLFEYFSETQRNKGNFPGRFSGRQFSNSRSEMNVSTLELGDSALYLCASSLNSLDEQFFGPGTRLTVL.